Below are 29 T cell receptor beta chains sequenced from a single sample in a study of T cell clonality in common variable immunodeficiency. Produced via immunoSEQ multiplex PCR; TCRdb's table is partial and in-frame only. The sample has some 60,000 clones, none seen only once; the top ten hold approximately 1.7%. Sequenced input: peripheral blood mononuclear cells. The receptors derive from a person aged 18 to 70 in good health.

There are many counts of this clone. The read ends 3 residues early relative to the CDR3; the germline J gene fills the gap. The chain uses TRBV5-1 and TRBJ2-3; 10 nucleotides align to TRBD1. Germline CDR1 SGHRS, CDR2 YFSETQ. CDR3 length equals 15 residues. The trim removed 4 bases at V and 4 bases at J, leaving 6 bases unmatched. This chain's CDR3 is CASSPLTGGPDTQYF. The sequenced CDR3 bases are TGCGCCAGCAGCCCACTGACAGGGGGCCCAGATACG.

Many counts were recorded for this clone. The read halts 3 residues ahead of the CDR3 end, with the missing end drawn from the germline J gene. V and J are TRBV20-1 and TRBJ1-1, with D perhaps matching TRBD1 (6 bases). CDR1 and CDR2 (germline): DFQATT, SNEGSKA (reference sequence). The CDR3 covers 14 residues. Deletions cut 5 bases from V and 6 bases from J, with 19 bases between. CDR3 bases read: TGCAGTGCTGGTGGGAAGGCAGGGGTACCTGAA. This encodes CSAGGKAGVPE. The whole CDR3 reads CSAGGKAGVPEAFF.

This clone has a count of ten or more. The CDR3 extends 3 residues past the end of the read, so its final part is completed from the germline J gene. This chain joins TRBV20-1 and TRBJ2-5; D not resolved. Trimming stripped 0 bases from V and 2 bases from J, with 10 bases between. The CDR3 is 14 amino acids. The germline CDR1 and CDR2 sequences are DFQATT and SNEGSKA (reference sequence). CDR3 DNA (partial): TGCAGTGCTAGAGATCGGAAAGGGCAAGAGACC. Translating gives CSARDRKGQET. The whole CDR3 protein reads CSARDRKGQETQYF.

This clone came up many times. The read is 3 residues too short to cover the CDR3 end, so that end is filled in from the germline J gene. The chain links TRBV5-1 to TRBJ1-1; unclear D gene. This CDR3 contains 15 residues. The ends were cut back, 2 bases at V and 0 bases at J, with 11 bases in the middle. Germline CDR1 is SGHRS and CDR2 is YFSETQ. This chain's CDR3 is CASSFASPLNTEAFF. The sequenced part of the CDR3 DNA is TGCGCCAGCAGCTTCGCAAGCCCGTTGAACACTGAA.

In this sample, this clone turned up many times. The CDR3 end lies 3 residues beyond the end of the read and is filled in from the germline J gene. The genes are TRBV20-1 and TRBJ2-5; 11 bases agree with TRBD1. This CDR3 is built from 16 residues. The germline gives CDR1 DFQATT, CDR2 SNEGSKA (reference sequence). The ends lost 4 bases at V and 4 bases at J; junction bases unmatched: 11. Incomplete CDR3 DNA: TGCAGTGCTACCGGGACAGGGGGTATGTCGGGAGAGACC. Protein: CSATGTGGMSGET. The full CDR3 protein reads CSATGTGGMSGETQYF.

As concerns this clone: The CDR3 end is not reached by the read, which stops 3 residues before it; the germline J gene fills it in. V gene TRBV18 combines with J gene TRBJ1-1, with D possibly matching TRBD1 (5 bases). Trimming removed 5 bases from V and 3 bases from J, with 13 bases in between. In germline, CDR1 is KGHSH, CDR2 LQKENI. The CDR3 length is 14 residues. The chain's CDR3 is CASSSQGRDTEAFF. CDR3 DNA, as far as it was read: TGTGCCAGCTCATCGCAGGGCCGGGACACTGAA.

This clone has a count of ten or more. The CDR3 end lies 3 residues beyond the end of the read and is filled in from the germline J gene. The chain recombines TRBV28 with TRBJ2-6; D gene unclear. The V and J ends lost 2 bases and 4 bases respectively, with 6 bases between them. Germline CDR1 reads MDHEN; CDR2 reads SYDVKM. There are 14 residues in the CDR3. The CDR3 bases that were read are TGTGCCAGCAGTTTAGCGTCCGGGGCCAACGTC. Translation gives CASSLASGANV. The whole CDR3 sequence is CASSLASGANVLTF.

This clone has ten or more counts. The read is 3 residues too short to cover the CDR3 end, so that end is filled in from the germline J gene. This chain connects TRBV4-2 to TRBJ1-1; no firm D call. The V gene's germline CDR1 is LGHNA and CDR2 YNFKEQ. Trimming took off 2 bases at V and 1 base at J, with 8 bases between the two ends. The CDR3 totals 14 residues. The CDR3 bases that were read are TGTGCCAGCAGCCAACCCTTACAGAACACTGAA. Translated: CASSQPLQNTE. From start to end, the CDR3 is CASSQPLQNTEAFF.

At least ten counts were recorded for this clone. Coverage ceases 3 residues before the CDR3 finishes, and the germline J gene fills in the end. The chain is built from TRBV18 and TRBJ2-1; 9 bases are shared with TRBD2. J lost 5 bases, V lost 3 bases, and 14 bases had no gene match. From germline, CDR1 is KGHSH and CDR2 LQKENI. CDR3 length equals 18 residues. Partial CDR3 DNA: TGTGCCAGCTCACCGAGGGCTAGCGGGGCCGGGGTCCACAATGAG. Residues: CASSPRASGAGVHNE. The full-length CDR3 reads as CASSPRASGAGVHNEQFF.

This clone was found many times. Sequencing ends 3 residues short of the CDR3 end; the germline J gene provides the rest. V is TRBV30 and J is TRBJ2-2; D is ambiguous. CDR1 and CDR2 (germline): GTSNPN, SVGIG (reference sequence). Trimming pared 3 bases from V and 6 bases from J, leaving 11 bases between. This CDR3 is 13 amino acids long. CDR3 loop: CAWRLNPPGELFF. CDR3 bases read: TGTGCCTGGAGGCTAAACCCCCCCGGGGAG.

This clone was counted ten times or more. The observed sequence ends 3 residues before the CDR3 terminus, with the missing tail filled in from the germline J gene. The V gene is TRBV18, the J gene TRBJ2-1, with D maybe TRBD1 (6 bases). Germline V CDR1 and CDR2: KGHSH, LQKENI. Trimming shortened V by 5 bases and J by 4 bases, and 18 bases separated the two germline ends. CDR3 length: 16 residues. The covered CDR3 bases are TGTGCCAGCTCAGCAGGGAACAGAGGACAGTACAATGAG. It codes for CASSAGNRGQYNE. The whole CDR3 reads CASSAGNRGQYNEQFF.

This clone came up many times. The CDR3 end falls 3 residues outside the read, so it is completed with the germline J gene. This chain uses TRBV4-1 with TRBJ2-7, with TRBD1 identical over 7 bases. Germline lookup yields CDR1 MGHRA and CDR2 YSYEKL. This CDR3 comprises 17 residues. Trimming took 3 bases from V and 2 from J; bases not matched to a gene: 13. The part of the CDR3 DNA that was read is TGCGCCAGCAGCCATAGGGTTCAGGGGGATTCTACCTACGAG. Residues: CASSHRVQGDSTYE. In full, the CDR3 reads CASSHRVQGDSTYEQYF.

This clone was recorded at least ten times. Read data end 3 residues before the CDR3 end; the end is taken from the germline J gene. The chain combines TRBV7-2 with TRBJ2-3; 8 positions match TRBD1. V shed 1 base and J 3 bases; nucleotides not matched to a gene: 0. Per germline, CDR1 SGHTA and CDR2 FQGNSA. The CDR3 contains 14 residues. CDR3 in amino acids: CASSLDRGTDTQYF. The DNA read from the CDR3 is TGTGCCAGCAGCTTAGACAGGGGGACAGATACG.

Regarding this clone: Coverage ceases 3 residues before the CDR3 finishes, and the germline J gene fills in the end. The chain couples TRBV30 to TRBJ2-1; D possibly corresponds to TRBD2 (5 bases). Trimming left V 5 bases short and J 3 bases short, with 11 bases between. Germline V gene lookup returns CDR1 GTSNPN and CDR2 SVGIG (reference sequence). The CDR3 contains 13 residues. CDR3 sequence: CAWCSTSYNEQFF. Partial CDR3 DNA: TGTGCCTGGTGCAGTACTAGCTACAATGAG.

Many counts were recorded for this clone. The read is 3 residues too short to cover the CDR3 end, so that end is filled in from the germline J gene. The V and J genes are TRBV18 and TRBJ1-4; D not resolved. The CDR3 extends over 15 amino acids. The V end lost 0 bases, the J end lost 3 bases, and 8 bases lay between the germline ends. In germline, CDR1 is KGHSH, CDR2 LQKENI. The CDR3 bases that were read are TGTGCCAGCTCACCACCAGGGTCTTCTAATGAAAAA. It is translated as CASSPPGSSNEK. The entire CDR3 is CASSPPGSSNEKLFF.

This clone was counted many times. The read ends 3 residues early relative to the CDR3; the germline J gene fills the gap. V usage is TRBV5-1 and J usage is TRBJ2-1, with 10 bases aligning to TRBD2. V was pared by 0 bases and J by 8 bases, with 5 bases of the junction left unmatched. Germline V lookup: CDR1 SGHRS, CDR2 YFSETQ. This CDR3 has 15 residues. The CDR3 bases that were read are TGCGCCAGCAGCTTGGCTCTAGCGGGAGTAGATGAG. It is translated as CASSLALAGVDE. The entire CDR3 is CASSLALAGVDEQFF.

This clone was picked up many times. The DNA ends 3 residues before the CDR3 does, and the rest of the CDR3 is filled in from the germline J gene. The rearrangement uses TRBV30 and TRBJ2-6, with 12 bases matching TRBD1. In germline, CDR1 is GTSNPN, CDR2 SVGIG (reference sequence). Germline trimming cut 2 bases from V and 3 bases from J; bases unmatched to any gene: 5. The CDR3 totals 17 residues. CDR3 DNA, as far as it was read: TGTGCCTGGAGTTCGGGACAGGGGGCTTTTGGGGCCAACGTC. Translating gives CAWSSGQGAFGANV. The CDR3 in its entirety is CAWSSGQGAFGANVLTF.

This clone occurred many times. The CDR3 is cut off 3 residues early in the read; its end comes from the germline J gene. The chain joins TRBV5-1 to TRBJ2-7; D gene unclear. Germline V gene lookup returns CDR1 SGHRS and CDR2 YFSETQ. There are 14 residues in the CDR3. V was shortened by 3 bases and J by 0 bases, with 10 bases between the two germline ends. CDR3 protein: CASSYDTSSYEQYF. The CDR3 bases that were read are TGCGCCAGCAGCTACGACACGAGCTCCTACGAG.

This clone was detected ten times or more. The read ends 3 residues before the CDR3 terminus; that terminus is restored from the germline J gene. The gene calls are TRBV20-1 and TRBJ1-5; D unclear. Looked up from germline, CDR1 is DFQATT and CDR2 is SNEGSKA (reference sequence). Deletions cut 1 base from V and 5 bases from J, with 12 bases between. This CDR3 has 14 amino acids. Incomplete CDR3 DNA: TGCAGTGCTAGAGGGGCCACAAATTATCAGCCC. It yields the protein CSARGATNYQP. The entire CDR3 protein is CSARGATNYQPQHF.

This clone was seen repeatedly, ten times or more. The observed sequence ends 3 residues before the CDR3 terminus, with the missing tail filled in from the germline J gene. The V gene is TRBV28, the J gene TRBJ1-2; no definite D call. Trimming took off 3 bases at V and 4 bases at J, with 9 bases between the two ends. The germline V gene encodes CDR1 MDHEN and CDR2 SYDVKM. The CDR3 covers 13 residues. CDR3 sequence: CASSFAGTYGYTF. CDR3 DNA, as far as it was read: TGTGCCAGCAGTTTTGCGGGCACCTATGGC.

In its sample, this clone was seen many times. With the read ending 3 residues before the CDR3 end, the germline J gene is used to fill in that end. This chain connects TRBV19 to TRBJ2-3, with TRBD2 matching over 9 bases. The CDR3 contains 14 residues. CDR1 and CDR2 (germline): LNHDA, SQIVND (reference sequence). J lost 1 base, V lost 6 bases, and 2 bases had no gene match. The part of the CDR3 DNA that was read is TGTGCCAGTAGGCAGCGGGAGGGCACAGATACG. This gives the protein CASRQREGTDT. The entire CDR3 protein is CASRQREGTDTQYF.

This clone has a count of ten or more. The read halts 3 residues ahead of the CDR3 end, with the missing end drawn from the germline J gene. The rearrangement uses TRBV20-1 and TRBJ2-1; the D gene is possibly TRBD1 (6 bases). The germline CDR1 and CDR2 sequences are DFQATT and SNEGSKA (reference sequence). With 1 base removed from V and 3 bases from J, the gap between germline ends came to 13 bases. This CDR3 region has 15 residues. CDR3 in amino acids: CSARATWGLYNEQFF. The part of the CDR3 DNA that was read is TGCAGTGCTAGAGCCACTTGGGGGCTCTACAATGAG.

The sample holds many counts of this clone. The missing CDR3 end, 3 residues past where the read stops, is filled in from the germline J gene. The rearrangement links TRBV28 to TRBJ2-7, with 8 bases lining up with TRBD2. V lost 6 bases and J lost 0; bases outside the gene matches: 16. The CDR3 is 18 amino acids. CDR1 is MDHEN and CDR2 is SYDVKM in the germline V gene. The CDR3 loop reads CASSNTLAGRPLSYEQYF. The sequenced CDR3 bases are TGTGCCAGCAGCAATACCCTAGCGGGCAGACCACTCTCCTACGAG.

This clone occurred many times. The CDR3 is cut off 3 residues early in the read; its end comes from the germline J gene. The chain uses TRBV5-1 and TRBJ2-3, with TRBD2 identical over 7 bases. Germline V gene data show CDR1 as SGHRS and CDR2 as YFSETQ. This CDR3 is built from 16 residues. The V segment lost 0 bases and the J segment 3 bases; nucleotides outside the gene matches: 7. Incomplete CDR3 DNA: TGCGCCAGCAGCTTGGAGCTAGCGGCCATAACAGATACG. Protein: CASSLELAAITDT. The whole CDR3 protein is CASSLELAAITDTQYF.

This clone was seen a handful of times. The CDR3 DNA, read in part, is TGTGCCAGCAGCGCCCTAGACAGGGGGAGTCATGGT. This encodes CASSALDRGSHG. The CDR3 as a whole reads CASSALDRGSHGQYF. This chain joins TRBV5-6 and TRBJ2-4; 9 nucleotides agree with TRBD1. The read stops 3 residues short of the end of the CDR3; the missing end is completed from the germline J gene. Germline lookup yields CDR1 SGHDT and CDR2 YYEEEE. The CDR3 covers 15 residues.

There are many counts of this clone. The DNA ends 3 residues before the CDR3 does, and the rest of the CDR3 is filled in from the germline J gene. The V gene is TRBV7-9, the J gene TRBJ1-1; maybe TRBD1 (6 bases). In germline, CDR1 is SEHNR, CDR2 FQNEAQ (reference sequence). The CDR3 contains 15 residues. V shed 1 base and J shed 4 bases, with 13 bases lying between them. CDR3 bases read: TGTGCCAGCAGCTTAGTCCCTACAGGGTTCACTGAA. Translation: CASSLVPTGFTE. The entire CDR3 protein is CASSLVPTGFTEAFF. Filled out from reference TRBV7-9 and TRBJ1-1, the complete variable domain reads DTGVSQNPRHKITKRGQNVTFRCDPISEHNRLYWYRQTLGQGPEFLTYFQNEAQLEKSRLLSDRFSAERPKGSFSTLEIQRTEQGDSAMYLCASSLVPTGFTEAFFGQGTRLTVV.

The table lists this clone with many counts. The sequence runs out 3 residues before the end of the CDR3; the remainder is reconstructed from the germline J gene. This chain links TRBV7-8 with TRBJ2-1, with D tentatively TRBD1 (6 bases). Germline CDR1 and CDR2: SGHVS and FQNEAQ. This CDR3 is 13 amino acids long. V was clipped by 2 bases and J by 9 bases, with 11 bases between them. CDR3 DNA (partial): TGTGCCAGCAGCTTAAACAGGGATAGTGAG. Residues: CASSLNRDSE. The entire CDR3 reads CASSLNRDSEQFF.

This clone was recorded at least ten times. The missing CDR3 end, 3 residues past where the read stops, is filled in from the germline J gene. The V call is TRBV27, the J call TRBJ2-1; the match to TRBD2 covers 9 bases. CDR3 length: 15 residues. CDR1 and CDR2 from the germline V gene are MNHEY and SMNVEV (reference sequence). The V gene end was trimmed by 4 bases and the J gene end by 2 bases; junction bases not matched to a gene: 3. The sequenced part of the CDR3 DNA is TGTGCCAGCAGTTCGGCGGGAGGGCCCTACAATGAG. Residues: CASSSAGGPYNE. Given in full, the CDR3 is CASSSAGGPYNEQFF.

This clone was detected many times. The CDR3 goes on 3 residues after the read ends, and that part is filled in from the germline J gene. V is TRBV12-3 or TRBV12-4 and J is TRBJ2-1, with TRBD2 matching 8 bases. The CDR3 spans 15 residues. The V and J ends lost 5 bases and 3 bases, in that order; junction bases with no gene match: 6. This CDR3 is CASSLGGTSYNEQFF. Incomplete CDR3 DNA: TGTGCCAGCAGTCTGGGGGGGACTAGCTACAATGAG.